This entry lists 17 T cell receptor beta chains sequenced from one sample in a study of chemoradiotherapy in HPV16-positive cancers. Some clones are missing from TCRdb's copy, which holds only in-frame ones; the method was immunoSEQ multiplex PCR. The sample holds tens of thousands of clones, roughly nine tenths seen once. The sequenced sample was blood, obtained from a patient who underwent chemoradiotherapy. These receptors all stem from a human donor with HPV-associated anogenital cancer.

V and J are TRBV5-1 and TRBJ2-7; unclear D gene. V dropped 1 base and J dropped 0 bases, with 8 bases sitting between them. Germline V gives CDR1 SGHRS, CDR2 YFSETQ. This CDR3 is built from 14 residues. DNA of the CDR3: TGCGCCAGCAGCTTGCTGGACGGCTCCTACGAGCAGTACTTC. As protein: CASSLLDGSYEQYF.

V usage is TRBV5-1 and J usage is TRBJ1-1; D remains unclear. The CDR3 has 12 residues. Trimming left V 6 bases short and J 3 bases short, with 9 bases between. Germline V gene data show CDR1 as SGHRS and CDR2 as YFSETQ. The chain's CDR3 is CASTGMDTEAFF. The CDR3 DNA is TGCGCCAGCACGGGTATGGACACTGAAGCTTTCTTT.

The CDR3 is CASSGRTGVNSPLHF. The CDR3 DNA is TGTGCCAGCAGTGGTCGGACAGGGGTTAATTCACCCCTCCACTTT. The V and J genes are TRBV27 and TRBJ1-6; 9 positions match TRBD1. The ends lost 5 bases at V and 6 bases at J; junction bases unmatched: 5. Per the germline V gene, CDR1 is MNHEY and CDR2 is SMNVEV (reference sequence). The CDR3 totals 15 residues.

V gene TRBV2 combines with J gene TRBJ2-7; D might be TRBD2 (6 bases). This CDR3 contains 14 residues. Per the germline V gene, CDR1 is SNHLY and CDR2 is FYNNEI. V lost 2 bases and J 2 bases, leaving 10 bases between the germline ends. The CDR3 is CASSERDWTYEQYF. The CDR3 DNA sequence: TGTGCCAGCAGTGAAAGGGACTGGACCTACGAGCAGTACTTC.

The rearrangement links TRBV6-1 to TRBJ1-5, with D tentatively TRBD1 (5 bases). Germline V gene data show CDR1 as MNHNS and CDR2 as SASEGT. The CDR3 loop spans 17 amino acids. With 0 bases removed from V and 1 base from J, the gap between germline ends came to 13 bases. This CDR3 is CASSEARGIPSNQPQHF. CDR3 nucleotides: TGTGCCAGCAGTGAAGCCCGGGGGATTCCGAGCAATCAGCCCCAGCATTTT.

The chain recombines TRBV4-3 with TRBJ1-2; tentative D call: TRBD1 (5 bases). Germline V gene data show CDR1 as LGHNA and CDR2 as YSLEER. Trimming cost V 2 bases and J 4 bases, with 14 bases left between them. This CDR3 spans 15 amino acids. CDR3 amino acids: CASSQSPGLVYGYTF. Here the CDR3 DNA reads TGCGCCAGCAGCCAAAGCCCAGGGTTGGTCTATGGCTACACCTTC.

This clone was observed once. The chain has TRBV9 and TRBJ2-5; 9 nucleotides match TRBD2. This CDR3 region has 16 residues. Germline loops: CDR1 SGDLS, CDR2 YYNGEE. V lost 0 bases, J lost 4 bases, and 7 bases stayed unmatched. CDR3 sequence (DNA): TGTGCCAGCAGCGTAGGAGCGGGGGGAGGGATAGAGACCCAGTACTTC. Its translation: CASSVGAGGGIETQYF.

The chain links TRBV6-5 to TRBJ1-4; the D is unclear. There are 14 residues in the CDR3. Germline CDR1 reads MNHEY; CDR2 reads SVGAGI. V was trimmed by 6 bases and J by 0 bases, leaving 8 bases between them. The CDR3 DNA reads as TGTGCCAGCAGACTAGTAGCAACTAATGAAAAACTGTTTTTT. Protein: CASRLVATNEKLFF.

CDR3 sequence (DNA): TGTGCCAGCAGCTCCGAACCCTACGAGCAGTACTTC. Translating gives CASSSEPYEQYF. The gene calls are TRBV6-6 and TRBJ2-5; no definite D call. The J call may be incorrect, as the DNA end agrees better with TRBJ2-7. The germline V gene has CDR1 MNHNY and CDR2 SVGAGI (reference sequence). The CDR3 spans 12 residues.

The chain employs TRBV11-2 and TRBJ1-4; D is undetermined. Germline assignment: CDR1 SGHAT and CDR2 FQNNGV. Trimming left V 3 bases short and J 8 bases short, with 4 bases between. CDR3 size: 11 residues. The CDR3 is CASSLGEKLFF. CDR3 bases: TGTGCCAGCAGCTTGGGGGAAAAACTGTTTTTT. Full variable domain (missing parts from reference TRBV11-2 and TRBJ1-4): EAGVAQSPRYKIIEKRQSVAFWCNPISGHATLYWYQQILGQGPKLLIQFQNNGVVDDSQLPKDRFSAERLKGVDSTLKIQPAKLEDSAVYLCASSLGEKLFFGSGTQLSVL.

The chain employs TRBV11-2 and TRBJ1-2; maybe TRBD1 (6 bases). Deletions cut 4 bases from V and 8 bases from J, with 20 bases between. The CDR3 has 15 residues. The germline V gene encodes CDR1 SGHAT and CDR2 FQNNGV. The CDR3 loop is CASSWMGDGGGGYTF. The CDR3 DNA reads TGTGCCAGCAGCTGGATGGGGGATGGAGGGGGAGGCTACACCTTC.

The chain joins TRBV6-1 to TRBJ2-5, with a possible D match to TRBD2 (5 bases). The CDR3 spans 12 residues. V was pared by 6 bases and J by 5 bases, with 10 bases between. Germline CDR1 reads MNHNS; CDR2 reads SASEGT. The CDR3 nucleotides read TGTGCCAGCAGGGGCCCGGGGGAGACCCAGTACTTC. Protein sequence: CASRGPGETQYF.

CDR3 DNA: TGCGCCAGCAGCTTGGACAGGGGGGGCTACACCTTC. It yields the protein CASSLDRGGYTF. The chain carries TRBV5-1 and TRBJ1-2; 8 bases match TRBD1. CDR3 length: 12 residues. Germline-derived CDR1 and CDR2 are SGHRS and YFSETQ. J was trimmed by 8 bases and V by 0 bases; bases with no gene match: 0.

V and J are TRBV7-2 and TRBJ1-6; D gene ambiguous. In germline, CDR1 is SGHTA, CDR2 FQGNSA. This CDR3 spans 15 amino acids. Trimming removed 6 bases from V and 0 bases from J, with 9 bases in between. CDR3 bases: TGTGCCAGCAGTTCACAGAGCTCCTATAATTCACCCCTCCACTTT. As protein: CASSSQSSYNSPLHF.

The chain has TRBV9 and TRBJ1-2; D not resolved. This CDR3 spans 17 amino acids. CDR1 is SGDLS, CDR2 YYNGEE, per germline. Deletions cut 0 bases from V and 8 bases from J, with 23 bases between. The CDR3 region is CASSVGPSAVGAYGYTF. The CDR3 bases are TGTGCCAGCAGCGTAGGCCCCAGTGCTGTGGGAGCGTACGGCTACACCTTC.

The sample holds one count of this clone. The chain joins TRBV13 to TRBJ2-3, with a possible D match to TRBD2 (5 bases). Germline V lookup: CDR1 PRHDT, CDR2 FYEKMQ (reference sequence). The CDR3 is made up of 15 amino acids. Trimming removed 5 bases at V and 5 bases at J, with 17 bases between. DNA of the CDR3: TGTGCCAGCAGCCCTATACTAGTTTTGGGAGATACGCAGTATTTT. Translated: CASSPILVLGDTQYF.

This clone appeared a few times. CDR3 bases: TGTGCCGAGGGGGCGTCGGACACTGAAGCTTTCTTT. Translated: CAEGASDTEAFF. V is TRBV7-2 and J is TRBJ1-1, with TRBD1 identical over 7 bases. V lost 11 bases, J lost 3 bases, and 6 bases stayed unmatched. CDR3 size: 12 residues. Germline CDR1 and CDR2: SGHTA and FQGNSA.